Presented here are 27 T cell receptor beta chains from one specimen sequenced in a study of blood T cells in healthy people across ages. Primers used in a second PCR of roughly 7 to 12 cycles were a sample-barcoded 5' primer and a J-beta primer mix. Each CDR3 protein gets one entry after TCRdb re-called the 5' RACE reads with MiXCR. The table shows approximately 1,100,000 distinct CDR3 sequences, with 45% occurring only once. Sequences were obtained from blood. Receptors originate from a woman in her sixties in good health.

This clonotype showed up just a few times. The CDR3 loop reads CASSLVPSGSSEQFF. The CDR3 coding sequence is TGTGCCAGCAGCTTAGTTCCTAGCGGGAGTTCTGAGCAGTTCTTC. This chain connects TRBV7-2 to TRBJ2-1, with 10 positions matching TRBD2. J lost 9 bases, V lost 1 base, and 6 bases had no gene match. Germline V gives CDR1 SGHTA, CDR2 FQGNSA. This CDR3 contains 15 residues.

The chain employs TRBV11-3 and TRBJ2-5; 8 bases fit TRBD2. The germline CDR1 and CDR2 sequences are SGHNT and YENEEA. This CDR3 spans 14 amino acids. V shed 5 bases, J shed 11 bases, and the junction held 13 bases outside the gene matches. Written as DNA, the CDR3 is TGTGCCAGCAGCGGGACTAGTTTAGGCAATGAGCAGTACTTC. It specifies CASSGTSLGNEQYF.

This clonotype was counted ten times or more. The V gene is TRBV20-1, the J gene TRBJ1-6; D perhaps matches TRBD1 (5 bases). V was clipped by 0 bases and J by 7 bases, with 10 bases between them. Germline V gene data show CDR1 as DFQATT and CDR2 as SNEGSKA (reference sequence). CDR3 length: 14 residues. For the CDR3, the DNA is TGCAGTGCTAGAGATTATAGGGGAAATTCACCCCTCCACTTT. Amino acids: CSARDYRGNSPLHF.

The chain has TRBV5-6 and TRBJ2-1; perhaps TRBD2 as D (6 bases). V was shortened by 0 bases and J by 3 bases, with 13 bases between the two germline ends. Germline V gene lookup returns CDR1 SGHDT and CDR2 YYEEEE. This CDR3 has 16 residues. For the CDR3, the DNA is TGTGCCAGCAGCTTGGGGGCGGGGCCGGTCTACAATGAGCAGTTCTTC. Its translation: CASSLGAGPVYNEQFF. Full variable domain (outside the CDR3, taken from reference TRBV5-6 and TRBJ2-1): DAGVTQSPTHLIKTRGQQVTLRCSPKSGHDTVSWYQQALGQGPQFIFQYYEEEERQRGNFPDRFSGHQFPNYSSELNVNALLLGDSALYLCASSLGAGPVYNEQFFGPGTRLTVL.

The table lists this clonotype with a few counts. The genes are TRBV12-3 or TRBV12-4 and TRBJ2-1, with 9 nucleotides matching TRBD2. The J call could be wrong; TRBJ2-7 is a better fit for the DNA end. This CDR3 has 17 amino acids. CDR3 amino acids: CASSSRAGGTAYNEQYF. Written as DNA, the CDR3 is TGTGCCAGCAGTTCGAGGGCGGGAGGGACGGCCTACAATGAGCAGTACTTC.

This clonotype was counted between two and nine times. CDR3 residues: CASGYSGAASDTQYF. In nucleotides, the CDR3 is TGTGCTAGTGGTTATAGCGGAGCCGCCTCGGATACGCAGTATTTT. This chain uses TRBV12-5 with TRBJ2-3; D may be TRBD2 (6 bases). The CDR3 sequence is 15 residues long. V was clipped by 4 bases and J by 6 bases, with 17 bases between them. Germline V CDR1 and CDR2: LGHNT, FRNRAP.

V gene TRBV4-1 combines with J gene TRBJ2-1; maybe TRBD2 (5 bases). V lost 0 bases and J 5 bases, leaving 11 bases between the germline ends. Germline assignment: CDR1 MGHRA and CDR2 YSYEKL. This CDR3 spans 15 amino acids. The CDR3 loop is CASSQDRARDNEQFF. The DNA of the CDR3 is TGCGCCAGCAGCCAAGACAGAGCGCGGGACAATGAGCAGTTCTTC.

V gene TRBV5-1 combines with J gene TRBJ2-4, with TRBD2 as a possible D gene (6 bases). Trimming pared 4 bases from V and 1 base from J, leaving 18 bases between. Germline lookup yields CDR1 SGHRS and CDR2 YFSETQ. The CDR3 extends over 17 amino acids. The CDR3 DNA is TGCGCCAGCAGCATGCTTGGAGGGAGGTCGGCCAAAAACATTCAGTACTTC. Translated: CASSMLGGRSAKNIQYF. The variable domain in full, completed from reference TRBV5-1 and TRBJ2-4, reads KAGVTQTPRYLIKTRGQQVTLSCSPISGHRSVSWYQQTPGQGLQFLFEYFSETQRNKGNFPGRFSGRQFSNSRSEMNVSTLELGDSALYLCASSMLGGRSAKNIQYFGAGTRLSVL.

This clonotype has only a few counts. The V and J genes are TRBV5-6 and TRBJ1-5; 10 bases agree with TRBD1. V trimming: 4 bases; J trimming: 1 base; junction bases outside the gene matches: 5. Germline V gene sequence: CDR1 SGHDT, CDR2 YYEEEE. CDR3 length: 16 residues. CDR3 amino acids: CASSGGTGASNQPQHF. CDR3 DNA sequence: TGTGCCAGCAGCGGAGGGACAGGGGCGAGCAATCAGCCCCAGCATTTT.

This chain joins TRBV10-3 and TRBJ2-2; TRBD2 is a possible D gene (6 bases). Germline CDR1 and CDR2: ENHRY and SYGVKD. This CDR3 region has 16 residues. V lost 6 bases and J lost 1, with 15 bases in between. The CDR3 here is CAISPIAVENTGELFF. Written as DNA, the CDR3 is TGTGCCATCAGCCCCATAGCGGTAGAGAACACCGGGGAGCTGTTTTTT.

As for this clonotype: Relative to the germline gene, one junction end is altered; a read error may explain this. The rearrangement joins TRBV27 to TRBJ2-1, with D perhaps TRBD2 (6 bases). The germline gives CDR1 MNHEY, CDR2 SMNVEV (reference sequence). This CDR3 contains 13 residues. The CDR3 sequence: CASSDLAYNAQFF. CDR3 DNA sequence: TGTGCCAGCAGTGATCTAGCGTACAATGCGCAGTTCTTC.

The V and J genes are TRBV27 and TRBJ2-5; tentatively, D is TRBD1 (6 bases). CDR1 and CDR2 (germline): MNHEY, SMNVEV (reference sequence). This CDR3 is 15 amino acids long. Trimming shortened V by 3 bases and J by 1 base, and 12 bases separated the two germline ends. CDR3: CASSFIRGGQETQYF. The CDR3 nucleotides read TGTGCCAGCAGTTTTATCAGGGGCGGCCAAGAGACCCAGTACTTC.

This clonotype was seen more than once but under ten times. The chain couples TRBV20-1 to TRBJ2-5; a possible D gene is TRBD2 (7 bases). There are 13 residues in the CDR3. Trimming shortened V by 5 bases and J by 5 bases, and 15 bases separated the two germline ends. The germline V gene has CDR1 DFQATT and CDR2 SNEGSKA (reference sequence). The CDR3 spells CSAGEGVRETQYF. CDR3 DNA: TGCAGTGCTGGGGAGGGGGTCCGGGAGACCCAGTACTTC.

This chain joins TRBV21-1 and TRBJ1-5; the table's D call, TRBD1, has no DNA check behind it. TRBV21-1 is a listed pseudogene. The CDR3 loop spans 20 amino acids. The CDR3 bases are TGTGCCAGCAGCAAAGTCTTCCACCTTTTTTTACAGGGACGGGCTCAGCCCCAGCATTTT. It is translated as CASSKVFHLFLQGRAQPQHF.

The genes are TRBV29-1 and TRBJ1-1; possibly TRBD1 for D (5 bases). Trimming took 5 bases from V and 1 from J, leaving 17 bases between them. The CDR3 extends over 15 amino acids. Germline CDR1 is SQVTM and CDR2 is ANQGSEA. CDR3 amino acids: CSVRIQGGGNTEAFF. The CDR3, as DNA: TGCAGCGTTCGTATTCAGGGAGGTGGGAACACTGAAGCTTTCTTT.

The table lists this clonotype with a few counts. The V call is TRBV29-1, the J call TRBJ1-2; 8 bases line up with TRBD1. CDR1 is SQVTM, CDR2 ANQGSEA, per germline. The length of the CDR3 is 14 residues. The ends lost 3 bases at V and 3 bases at J; junction bases unmatched: 6. The DNA of the CDR3 is TGCAGCGTTGATAAGACAGGGGATGACTATGGCTACACCTTC. Residues: CSVDKTGDDYGYTF.

This clonotype was detected only a few times. The chain joins TRBV12-3 or TRBV12-4 to TRBJ2-5, with D tentatively TRBD1 or TRBD2 (6 bases each). The CDR3 has 14 residues. Trimming shortened V by 5 bases and J by 5 bases, and 15 bases separated the two germline ends. CDR3 protein: CASSISGARETQYF. The CDR3 DNA follows: TGTGCCAGCAGTATCTCGGGGGCGCGGGAGACCCAGTACTTC.

This chain links TRBV7-2 with TRBJ2-5; D is perhaps TRBD2 (6 bases). V shed 5 bases and J shed 11 bases, with 18 bases lying between them. Germline-derived CDR1 and CDR2 are SGHTA and FQGNSA. The CDR3 runs to 13 residues. Here the CDR3 reads CASSVRMGGEQYF. Written as DNA, the CDR3 is TGTGCCAGCAGCGTAAGAATGGGGGGTGAGCAGTACTTC.

This clonotype is a singleton in its sample. The V and J genes are TRBV20-1 and TRBJ2-4; tentatively, D is TRBD1 (6 bases). The DNA end is more similar to TRBJ2-7, so the J call may be wrong. The CDR3 loop spans 14 amino acids. Germline loops: CDR1 DFQATT, CDR2 SNEGSKA (reference sequence). The CDR3 sequence: CSVSGSGVEYEQYF. The CDR3 nucleotides read TGCAGTGTGTCCGGGTCAGGGGTGGAGTACGAGCAGTACTTC.

Worth noting for this clonotype: This may be a read error, as it is one base from a much larger clone. This sequence joins TRBV7-3 and TRBJ2-7; the match to TRBD2 covers 13 bases. The CDR3 extends over 15 amino acids. The germline CDR1 and CDR2 sequences are SGHTA and FQGTGA. The junction had 8 bases not matched to a gene; V was cut back by 5 bases and J by 7 bases. The CDR3 DNA sequence: TGTGCCAGCAGCCGCGGACTAGCGGGAGAGGGTGAGCAGTACTTC. Translation: CASSRGLAGEGEQYF.

This clonotype was counted between two and nine times. The chain joins TRBV25-1 to TRBJ1-5, with 8 nucleotides matching TRBD1. CDR1 is MGHDK and CDR2 is SYGVNS in the germline V gene. V was clipped by 1 base and J by 7 bases; unmatched bases: 9. The CDR3 spans 16 residues. This chain's CDR3 is CASSESSGGLGQPQHF. CDR3 in DNA: TGTGCCAGCAGTGAATCCTCAGGGGGCTTGGGACAGCCCCAGCATTTT.

The rearrangement links TRBV5-1 to TRBJ2-3; 8 bases map to TRBD2. The junction had 13 bases not matched to a gene; V was cut back by 4 bases and J by 9 bases. The CDR3 consists of 15 residues. Germline CDR1 is SGHRS and CDR2 is YFSETQ. The CDR3 loop reads CASSRTSGSSETQYF. CDR3 nucleotides: TGCGCCAGCAGCCGGACGAGCGGGAGTTCGGAGACGCAGTATTTT.

This chain joins TRBV6-1 and TRBJ1-1; D unclear. The ends were cut back, 7 bases at V and 7 bases at J, with 10 bases in the middle. The germline V gene has CDR1 MNHNS and CDR2 SASEGT. The CDR3 consists of 11 residues. The CDR3 here is CASMRWDEAFF. DNA of the CDR3: TGTGCCAGCATGAGGTGGGATGAAGCTTTCTTT.

Only a few counts were recorded for this clonotype. CDR3 nucleotides: TGCGCCAGCAGCCAAGACCCGGGAGAAGCTTTCTTT. Encoded protein: CASSQDPGEAFF. V and J are TRBV4-1 and TRBJ1-1, with D uncertain. The CDR3 runs 12 residues. Looked up from germline, CDR1 is MGHRA and CDR2 is YSYEKL. Trimming cost V 0 bases and J 8 bases, with 7 bases left between them.

This clonotype was seen ten or more times. The CDR3 DNA reads TGTGCCAGCAGTGAAGTAAGGAGTAGCTCCTACAATGAGCAGTACTTC. This gives the protein CASSEVRSSSYNEQYF. The V call is TRBV6-4, the J call TRBJ2-1, with no clear D. Gene TRBJ2-7 matches the end of the DNA better, so the J call may be wrong. Per germline, CDR1 MRHNA and CDR2 SNTAGT. The CDR3 consists of 16 residues.

The chain joins TRBV9 to TRBJ2-6; tentatively, D is TRBD2 (5 bases). The germline V and J ends were trimmed by 3 bases and 3 bases, with 10 bases remaining between them. The CDR3 length is 15 residues. Germline V gene sequence: CDR1 SGDLS, CDR2 YYNGEE. CDR3 sequence (DNA): TGTGCCAGCAGCGCTAAGGGAGTTGGGGCCAACGTCCTGACTTTC. This sequence encodes CASSAKGVGANVLTF.

The table lists this clonotype with a few counts. CDR3 protein: CASSFLDRGAKNIQYF. DNA of the CDR3: TGTGCCAGCAGCTTTCTTGACAGGGGGGCCAAAAACATTCAGTACTTC. The genes are TRBV7-8 and TRBJ2-4; TRBD1 aligns across 9 bases. Germline CDR1 reads SGHVS; CDR2 reads FQNEAQ. V shed 3 bases and J 1 base; nucleotides not matched to a gene: 4. The CDR3 extends over 16 amino acids. The full variable domain, in which reference TRBV7-8 and TRBJ2-4 provide the parts outside the CDR3, is GAGVSQSPRYKVAKRGQDVALRCDPISGHVSLFWYQQALGQGPEFLTYFQNEAQLDKSGLPSDRFFAERPEGSVSTLKIQRTQQEDSAVYLCASSFLDRGAKNIQYFGAGTRLSVL.